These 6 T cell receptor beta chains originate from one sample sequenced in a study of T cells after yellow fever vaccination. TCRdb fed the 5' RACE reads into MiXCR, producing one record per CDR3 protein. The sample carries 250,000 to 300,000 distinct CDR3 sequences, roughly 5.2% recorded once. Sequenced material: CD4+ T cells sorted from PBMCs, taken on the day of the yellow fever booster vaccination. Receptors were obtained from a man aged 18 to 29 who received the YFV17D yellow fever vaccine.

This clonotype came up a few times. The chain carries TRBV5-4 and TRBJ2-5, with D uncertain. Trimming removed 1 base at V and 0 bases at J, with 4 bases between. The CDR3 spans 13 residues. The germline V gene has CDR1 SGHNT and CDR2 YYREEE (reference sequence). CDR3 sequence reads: CASSLPNQETQYF. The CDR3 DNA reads TGTGCCAGCAGCTTGCCTAACCAAGAGACCCAGTACTTC. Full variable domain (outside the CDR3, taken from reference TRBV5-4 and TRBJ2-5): ETGVTQSPTHLIKTRGQQVTLRCSSQSGHNTVSWYQQALGQGPQFIFQYYREEENGRGNFPPRFSGLQFPNYSSELNVNALELDDSALYLCASSLPNQETQYFGPGTRLLVL.

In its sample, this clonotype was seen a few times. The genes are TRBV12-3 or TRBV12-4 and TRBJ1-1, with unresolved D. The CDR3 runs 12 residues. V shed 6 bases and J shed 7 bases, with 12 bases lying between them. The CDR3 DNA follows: TGTGCCAGCAGCACCGGTCATTATGAAGCTTTCTTT. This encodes CASSTGHYEAFF.

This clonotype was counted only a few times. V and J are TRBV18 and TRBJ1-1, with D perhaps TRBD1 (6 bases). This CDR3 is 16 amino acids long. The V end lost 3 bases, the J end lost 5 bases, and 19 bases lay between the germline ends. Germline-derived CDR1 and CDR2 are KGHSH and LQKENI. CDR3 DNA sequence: TGTGCCAGCTCACCGCAGGGGAGCATTTTCGGAACTGAAGCTTTCTTT. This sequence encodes CASSPQGSIFGTEAFF.

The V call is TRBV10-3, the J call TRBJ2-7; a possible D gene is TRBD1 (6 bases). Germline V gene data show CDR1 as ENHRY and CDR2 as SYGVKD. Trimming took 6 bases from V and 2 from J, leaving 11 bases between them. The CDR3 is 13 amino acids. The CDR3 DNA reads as TGTGCCATCAGGGAACAGGGACCCTACGAGCAGTACTTC. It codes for CAIREQGPYEQYF.

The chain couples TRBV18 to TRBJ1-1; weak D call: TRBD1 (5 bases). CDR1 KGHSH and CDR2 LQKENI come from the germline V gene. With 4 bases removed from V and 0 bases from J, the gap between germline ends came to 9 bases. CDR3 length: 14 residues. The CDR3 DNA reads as TGTGCCAGCTCACTGGGGCCCATGAACACTGAAGCTTTCTTT. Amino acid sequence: CASSLGPMNTEAFF. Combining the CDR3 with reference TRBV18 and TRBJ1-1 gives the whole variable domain NAGVMQNPRHLVRRRGQEARLRCSPMKGHSHVYWYRQLPEEGLKFMVYLQKENIIDESGMPKERFSAEFPKEGPSILRIQQVVRGDSAAYFCASSLGPMNTEAFFGQGTRLTVV.

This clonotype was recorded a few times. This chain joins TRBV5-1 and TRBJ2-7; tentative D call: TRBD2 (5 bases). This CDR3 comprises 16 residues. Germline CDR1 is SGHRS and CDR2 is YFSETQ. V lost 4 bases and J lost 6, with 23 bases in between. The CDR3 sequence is CASSPGPTFGDPEQYF. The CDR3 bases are TGCGCCAGCAGCCCAGGCCCCACCTTCGGGGATCCCGAGCAGTACTTC.